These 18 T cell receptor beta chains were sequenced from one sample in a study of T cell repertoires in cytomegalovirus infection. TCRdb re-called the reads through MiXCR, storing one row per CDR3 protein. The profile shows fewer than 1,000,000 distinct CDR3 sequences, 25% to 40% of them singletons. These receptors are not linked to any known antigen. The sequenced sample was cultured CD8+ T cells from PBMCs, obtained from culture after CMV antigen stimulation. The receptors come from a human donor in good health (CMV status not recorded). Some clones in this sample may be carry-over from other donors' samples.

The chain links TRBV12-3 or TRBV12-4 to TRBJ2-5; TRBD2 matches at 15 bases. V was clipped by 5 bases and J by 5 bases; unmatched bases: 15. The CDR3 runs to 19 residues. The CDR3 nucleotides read TGTGCCAGCAGTCAGCCCCGAGGACTAGCGGGGGGGCTCGTGGAGACCCAGTACTTC. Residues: CASSQPRGLAGGLVETQYF.

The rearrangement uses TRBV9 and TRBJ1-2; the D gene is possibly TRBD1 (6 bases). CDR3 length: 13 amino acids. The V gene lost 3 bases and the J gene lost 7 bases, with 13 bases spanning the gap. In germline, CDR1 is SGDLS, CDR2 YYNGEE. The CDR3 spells CASSAGAGFGYTF. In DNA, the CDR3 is TGTGCCAGCAGCGCAGGGGCCGGGTTTGGCTACACCTTC.

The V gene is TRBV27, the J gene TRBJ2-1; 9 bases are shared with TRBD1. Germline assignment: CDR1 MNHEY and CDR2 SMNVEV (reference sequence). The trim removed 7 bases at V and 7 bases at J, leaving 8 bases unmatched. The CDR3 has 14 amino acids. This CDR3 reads CASIPGTGWNEQFF. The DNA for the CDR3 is TGTGCCAGCATTCCCGGGACAGGGTGGAATGAGCAGTTCTTC.

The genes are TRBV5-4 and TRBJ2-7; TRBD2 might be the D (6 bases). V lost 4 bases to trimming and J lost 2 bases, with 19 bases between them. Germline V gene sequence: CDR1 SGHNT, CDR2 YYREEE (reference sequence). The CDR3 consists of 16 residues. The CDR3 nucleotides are TGTGCCAGCAGCCCATCTCCGGGACTCGACCCCTACGAGCAGTACTTC. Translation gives CASSPSPGLDPYEQYF.

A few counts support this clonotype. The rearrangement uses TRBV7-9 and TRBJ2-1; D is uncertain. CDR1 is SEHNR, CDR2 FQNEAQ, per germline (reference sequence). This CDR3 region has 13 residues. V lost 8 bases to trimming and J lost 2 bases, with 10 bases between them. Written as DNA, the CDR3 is TGTGCCAGCTTGGCGGAGACCTACAATGAGCAGTTCTTC. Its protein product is CASLAETYNEQFF.

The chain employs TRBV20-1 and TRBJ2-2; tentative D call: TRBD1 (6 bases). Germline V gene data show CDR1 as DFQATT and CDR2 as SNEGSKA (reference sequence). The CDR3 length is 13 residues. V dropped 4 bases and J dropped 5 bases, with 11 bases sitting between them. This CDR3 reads CSATHQGTGELFF. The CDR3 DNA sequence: TGCAGTGCTACTCACCAGGGGACCGGGGAGCTGTTTTTT.

The CDR3 nucleotides read TGTGCCAGCAGCCTGGGACAGGGACTAGCGGTTCCATTGGATGAGCAGTTCTTC. Translated, it gives CASSLGQGLAVPLDEQFF. This sequence joins TRBV7-9 and TRBJ2-1; TRBD2 aligns across 11 bases. Germline V gene data show CDR1 as SEHNR and CDR2 as FQNEAQ (reference sequence). V gave up 5 bases and J gave up 8 bases; unmatched junction bases: 17. The CDR3 is 18 residues long.

In DNA form, the CDR3 reads TGTGCCAGCAGTTACTCCAGGGCAGTTGGCTACACCTTC. This translates into CASSYSRAVGYTF. The V and J genes are TRBV6-8 and TRBJ1-2; D is possibly TRBD1 (5 bases). Per germline, CDR1 MNHGY and CDR2 SAAAGT. The CDR3 spans 13 residues. V lost 0 bases to trimming and J lost 7 bases, with 9 bases between them.

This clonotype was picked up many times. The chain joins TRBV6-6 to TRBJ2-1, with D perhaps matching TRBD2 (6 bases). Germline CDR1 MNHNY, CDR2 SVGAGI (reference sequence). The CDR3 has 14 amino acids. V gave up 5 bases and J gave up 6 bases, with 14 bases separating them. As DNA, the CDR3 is TGTGCCAGCAGTCCTACAGAGGGAGGCAATGAGCAGTTCTTC. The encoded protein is CASSPTEGGNEQFF.

For the CDR3, the DNA is TGTGCCAGCAGCCCGGAGGGGGGTCTCAGCTCCTACAATGAGCAGTTCTTC. It translates to CASSPEGGLSSYNEQFF. The chain has TRBV12-3 or TRBV12-4 and TRBJ2-1; either TRBD1 or TRBD2 may fit D (6 bases each). V lost 6 bases and J 0 bases, leaving 18 bases between the germline ends. The CDR3 contains 17 residues.

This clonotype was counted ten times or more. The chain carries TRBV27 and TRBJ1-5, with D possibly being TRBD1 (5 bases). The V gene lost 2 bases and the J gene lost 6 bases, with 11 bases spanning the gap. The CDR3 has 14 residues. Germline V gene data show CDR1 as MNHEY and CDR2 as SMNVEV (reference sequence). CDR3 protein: CASSLGGLSQPQHF. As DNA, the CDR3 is TGTGCCAGCAGTTTAGGGGGGTTGAGTCAGCCCCAGCATTTT.

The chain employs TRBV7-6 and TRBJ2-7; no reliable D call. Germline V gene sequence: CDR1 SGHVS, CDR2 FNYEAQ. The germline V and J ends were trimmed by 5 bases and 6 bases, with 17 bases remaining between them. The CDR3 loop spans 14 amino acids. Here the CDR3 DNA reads TGTGCCAGCAGCCCCCAGGAAGGGTGGGGCGAGCAGTACGTC. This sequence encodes CASSPQEGWGEQYV.

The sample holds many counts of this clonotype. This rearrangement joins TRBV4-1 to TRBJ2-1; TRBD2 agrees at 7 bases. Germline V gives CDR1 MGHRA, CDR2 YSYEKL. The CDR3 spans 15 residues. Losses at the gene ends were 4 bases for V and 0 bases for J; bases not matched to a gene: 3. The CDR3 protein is CASSPGLLSYNEQFF. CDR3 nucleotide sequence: TGCGCCAGCAGCCCGGGACTACTCTCCTACAATGAGCAGTTCTTC.

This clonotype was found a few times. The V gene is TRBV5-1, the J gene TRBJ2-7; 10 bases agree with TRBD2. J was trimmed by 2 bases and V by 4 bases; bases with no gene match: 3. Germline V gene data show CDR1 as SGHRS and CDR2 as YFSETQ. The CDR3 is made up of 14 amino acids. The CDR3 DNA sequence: TGCGCCAGCAGCCAGCGGGGGGGAACCTACGAGCAGTACTTC. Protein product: CASSQRGGTYEQYF.

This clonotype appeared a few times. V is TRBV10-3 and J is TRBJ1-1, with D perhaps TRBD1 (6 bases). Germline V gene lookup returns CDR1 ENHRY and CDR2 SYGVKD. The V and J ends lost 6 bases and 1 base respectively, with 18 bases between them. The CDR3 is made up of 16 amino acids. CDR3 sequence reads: CAIRVHRDPRNTEAFF. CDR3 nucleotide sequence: TGTGCCATCAGGGTTCACAGGGACCCCCGGAACACTGAAGCTTTCTTT.

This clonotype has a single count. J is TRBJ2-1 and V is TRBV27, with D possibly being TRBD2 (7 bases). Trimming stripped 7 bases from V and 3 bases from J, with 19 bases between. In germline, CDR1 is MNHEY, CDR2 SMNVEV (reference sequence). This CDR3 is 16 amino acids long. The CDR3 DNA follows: TGTGCCAGCATTCCCCTTAGGGGGGGGATCTACAATGAGCAGTTCTTC. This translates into CASIPLRGGIYNEQFF.

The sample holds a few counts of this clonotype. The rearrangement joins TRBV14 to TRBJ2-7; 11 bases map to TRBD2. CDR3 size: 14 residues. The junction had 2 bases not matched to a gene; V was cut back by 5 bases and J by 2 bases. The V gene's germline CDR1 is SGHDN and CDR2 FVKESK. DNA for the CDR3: TGTGCCAGCAGCGTTAGCGGGGGGGCCTACGAGCAGTACTTC. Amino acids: CASSVSGGAYEQYF.

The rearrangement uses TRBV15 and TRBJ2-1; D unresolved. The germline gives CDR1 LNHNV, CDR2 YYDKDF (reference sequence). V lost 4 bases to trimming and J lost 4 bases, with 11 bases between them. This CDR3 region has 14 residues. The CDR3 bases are TGTGCCACCAGCAAGGTCCGAGAATACAATGAGCAGTTCTTC. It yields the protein CATSKVREYNEQFF. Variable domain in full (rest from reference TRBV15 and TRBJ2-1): DAMVIQNPRYQVTQFGKPVTLSCSQTLNHNVMYWYQQKSSQAPKLLFHYYDKDFNNEADTPDNFQSRRPNTSFCFLDIRSPGLGDTAMYLCATSKVREYNEQFFGPGTRLTVL.